The text below deals with one T cell receptor beta chain. Each participant's cohort was designated according to participant-reported clinical history. The data were obtained in a study of blood T cell repertoires in COVID-19. Across the study: Sources were T cells, B-cell-depleted T cells, or PBMCs; the material itself was cDNA or gDNA.

The CDR3 covers 15 residues. The V gene's germline CDR1 is WNHNN and CDR2 SYGVQD (reference sequence). The ends were cut back, 2 bases at V and 7 bases at J, with 17 bases in the middle. In the study's own analysis: For nucleated cells, counts were estimated from reference gene primer amplification. Here immunoSEQ multiplex PCR was the method, and the copy in TCRdb shows in-frame clones only, minus some. The V and J calls and clone size were taken over from that table, and D and trimming were inferred from the DNA. The table shows roughly 400,000 clones, with roughly 90% occurring only once. The V and J genes are TRBV10-1 and TRBJ1-2; a possible D gene is TRBD1 (5 bases). The sequencing sample was made of PBMCs or T cells enriched from blood (not recorded which). This sequence was found in a woman between 18 and 30 years old who had been exposed to COVID-19. The CDR3: CASSEHRTLPSGYTF. Here the CDR3 DNA reads TGCGCCAGCAGTGAGCATCGGACACTCCCATCTGGCTACACCTTC.